This T cell receptor (beta chain) appears in the sequencing data of a study of blood T cell repertoires in COVID-19. Turning to the study itself: Material from acute and convalescent COVID-19 was sourced from the United States, Italy and Spain.

In the study's own analysis: Reference gene primer amplification in the assay estimated nucleated cell counts. Profiled with immunoSEQ multiplex PCR; TCRdb holds only in-frame clones, not every one. V and J calls plus clone size are reproduced from that table; the DNA served to infer D and trimming. The sample lists some 380,000 clones, around 87% occurring once. Cohorts were determined from participant-reported clinical history. The recovered donors of Cohort 3 showed two negative PCRs, clearance, or symptom resolution. The CDR3 runs 19 residues. V shed 0 bases and J 6 bases; nucleotides not matched to a gene: 19. The germline V gene encodes CDR1 ENHRY and CDR2 SYGVKD.

This receptor was obtained from a man aged 25 to 40 who had recovered from COVID-19. Sequences were obtained from PBMCs or T cells enriched from blood (not recorded which). The chain links TRBV10-3 to TRBJ2-7, with 8 bases that match TRBD2. The CDR3 sequence is CAISESRGIAGLILGEQYF. CDR3 nucleotides: TGTGCCATCAGTGAGTCCCGGGGGATAGCGGGGTTAATTTTGGGCGAGCAGTACTTC.